This T cell receptor (beta chain) was identified during a study of graft-versus-host responses after intestinal transplantation. Study-wide context: Transplants given to recipients were multivisceral, liver-intestinal, or isolated intestinal. The study's findings and limits: The study found high graft-versus-host to host-versus-graft clonal ratios in allografts of patients with graft-donor T cell macrochimerism. Researchers found GvH clones in recipient marrow, and some showed up first in ileum or blood.

Profiling relied on immunoSEQ multiplex PCR, and the TCRdb table lists in-frame clones only, not all of them. The data show about 90,000 clones, roughly 92% seen once. On this clone itself: Its target is not known.

Material: unstimulated CD4+ T cells sorted from spleen or lymph node cells, obtained before intestinal transplant. This receptor was identified in a human donor who received an intestinal transplant.

CDR3: CASSPFPGTGINDEQYF. The CDR3 DNA follows: TGTGCCAGTAGCCCCTTCCCCGGGACAGGTATAAACGACGAGCAGTACTTC. The chain employs TRBV19 and TRBJ2-7; 8 bases map to TRBD1. The germline gives CDR1 LNHDA, CDR2 SQIVND (reference sequence). The CDR3 covers 17 residues. V lost 6 bases to trimming and J lost 5 bases; unmatched junction nucleotides: 18.